The source of this TCR beta chain is a study of cytomegalovirus exposure and HLA in healthy donors. The CDR3 sequence is 16 residues long. CDR1 is SEHNR and CDR2 is FQNEAQ in the germline V gene (reference sequence). After removal of 5 bases from V and 1 base from J, the junction contained 8 bases not matched to a gene. The PCR had 60 Vbeta and 13 Jbeta primers. Repertoires were generated with immunoSEQ multiplex PCR, while TCRdb's copy carries only in-frame clones and drops some. The table shows some 130,000 clones, with 80% occurring only once. The chain employs TRBV7-9 and TRBJ2-3; 8 bases match TRBD2. The source is a male donor in good health and CMV-seronegative. The sequenced sample consisted of PBMCs. The CDR3 sequence is CASSRPPAGGTDTQYF. Written as DNA, the CDR3 is TGTGCCAGCAGCCGGCCCCCAGCGGGGGGCACAGATACGCAGTATTTT.